A selection of T cell receptor beta chains follows, all from one sample in a study of blood T cell repertoires in COVID-19. Profiled with immunoSEQ multiplex PCR; TCRdb holds only in-frame clones, not every one. The data hold 200,000 to 300,000 clones, with about four fifths observed a single time. Sequenced sample: peripheral blood. These receptor sequences come from a woman aged 80 or over with acute or convalescent COVID-19. Both conserved end residues are part of each CDR3. The D gene is left open where the match is weak. Some rows mark clone size as missing; the rest say once, few, many or name a class of expanded clone.

cdr3_aa: CASSQAIEAFF; j_call: TRBJ1-1; v_call: TRBV7-9; d_call: .; clone_size: .
cdr3_aa: CASSEPRHLNTEAFF; j_call: TRBJ1-1; v_call: TRBV6-1; d_call: .; clone_size: .
cdr3_aa: CASSQGQNSGYTF; j_call: TRBJ1-2; v_call: TRBV6-2/TRBV6-3; d_call: .; clone_size: .
cdr3_aa: CASTIYRDRIKAFF; j_call: TRBJ1-1; v_call: TRBV28; d_call: TRBD1; clone_size: .
cdr3_aa: CASSVLGADTQYF; j_call: TRBJ2-3; v_call: TRBV19; d_call: .; clone_size: .
cdr3_aa: CASSLDVAGGYTF; j_call: TRBJ1-2; v_call: TRBV5-1; d_call: .; clone_size: .
cdr3_aa: CASSLGPGRQPQHF; j_call: TRBJ1-5; v_call: TRBV7-9; d_call: .; clone_size: .
cdr3_aa: CASSQVTSGASSTDTQYF; j_call: TRBJ2-3; v_call: TRBV3-1/TRBV3-2; d_call: TRBD2; clone_size: .
cdr3_aa: CASSVAGRGRAGANVLTF; j_call: TRBJ2-6; v_call: TRBV9; d_call: TRBD1; clone_size: once
cdr3_aa: CASRTQTLRSGELFF; j_call: TRBJ2-2; v_call: TRBV19; d_call: .; clone_size: .
cdr3_aa: CASSQEGQNTEAFF; j_call: TRBJ1-1; v_call: TRBV4-1; d_call: .; clone_size: .
cdr3_aa: CASSPTLSNSPLHF; j_call: TRBJ1-6; v_call: TRBV2; d_call: .; clone_size: few
cdr3_aa: CAISESVSRGADNEKLFF; j_call: TRBJ1-4; v_call: TRBV10-3; d_call: .; clone_size: few
cdr3_aa: CASSPGHGRETQYF; j_call: TRBJ2-5; v_call: TRBV5-1; d_call: .; clone_size: .
cdr3_aa: CASSLFSGQGGQPQHF; j_call: TRBJ1-5; v_call: TRBV7-2; d_call: TRBD1; clone_size: .
cdr3_aa: CASSLSRQGGNSPLHF; j_call: TRBJ1-6; v_call: TRBV5-4; d_call: .; clone_size: .
cdr3_aa: CASRLRDRVNTEAFF; j_call: TRBJ1-1; v_call: TRBV6-4; d_call: TRBD1; clone_size: .
cdr3_aa: CASSEERHFQPQHF; j_call: TRBJ1-5; v_call: TRBV2; d_call: .; clone_size: .
cdr3_aa: CSASKQGAGYTF; j_call: TRBJ1-2; v_call: TRBV20-1; d_call: .; clone_size: .
cdr3_aa: CATSRVSGGGNEQFF; j_call: TRBJ2-1; v_call: TRBV15; d_call: TRBD2; clone_size: .
cdr3_aa: CASSQGAAGNTIYF; j_call: TRBJ1-3; v_call: TRBV3-1/TRBV3-2; d_call: .; clone_size: .
cdr3_aa: CASLMVGGETEAFF; j_call: TRBJ1-1; v_call: TRBV6-6; d_call: .; clone_size: .
cdr3_aa: CASSFSPGSGNTIYF; j_call: TRBJ1-3; v_call: TRBV5-1; d_call: .; clone_size: .
cdr3_aa: CASSPGAGNTIYF; j_call: TRBJ1-3; v_call: TRBV3-1/TRBV3-2; d_call: .; clone_size: .
cdr3_aa: CASSLGHIYYGYTF; j_call: TRBJ1-2; v_call: TRBV5-6; d_call: .; clone_size: once
cdr3_aa: CASSQVPRGGTNEKLFF; j_call: TRBJ1-4; v_call: TRBV4-1; d_call: .; clone_size: .